Sequencing of this TCR beta chain was carried out in a study of monozygotic twins with cystic fibrosis. As for the study in general: Roughly 3 micrograms of fragmented DNA underwent roughly 15 PCR cycles for library preparation.

Comments on this clone: Its antigen is not identified.

CDR1 is LNHDA, CDR2 SQIVND, per germline (reference sequence). V trimming: 6 bases; J trimming: 3 bases; junction bases outside the gene matches: 9. The CDR3 length is 16 residues. Generated by immunoSEQ multiplex PCR, the TCRdb table keeps only in-frame clones and is missing some. The sample consists of more than 12,000 clones, 95% to 99% of them appearing once. General study findings and limits: Median Simpson clonality of approximately 0.009 suggested naive T cells predominated. Co-twins had the most similar V usage for 13 of 16 pairs, J for 8. No link emerged between shared CDR3 counts and age, concordance or severity.

The specimen was blood. V and J are TRBV19 and TRBJ2-4; 9 bases are shared with TRBD1. The origin of this receptor is a girl aged 2-9 years with cystic fibrosis. In DNA form, the CDR3 reads TGTGCCAGTAGGAATCCAACAGGGGGCGTCAAAAACATTCAGTACTTC. It is translated as CASRNPTGGVKNIQYF.